This T cell receptor beta chain came from a study of blood T cell repertoires in COVID-19. Across the study: Collection of acute and convalescent COVID-19 samples took place in the United States, Italy and Spain. Sources were T cells, B-cell-depleted T cells, or PBMCs; the material itself was cDNA or gDNA.

How the authors handled the data: Estimates of nucleated cell counts were drawn from the amplification of reference gene primers. Only in-frame clones appear in the TCRdb table, and some are missing; sequencing was by immunoSEQ multiplex PCR. The D gene and trimming were derived from the DNA, and the V and J assignments and clone size from that table. The data show hundreds of thousands of clones, roughly 90% seen once. This CDR3 is built from 14 residues. The V gene's germline CDR1 is LNHDA and CDR2 SQIVND (reference sequence). V shed 5 bases, J shed 4 bases, and the junction held 4 bases outside the gene matches.

The gene calls are TRBV19 and TRBJ2-7; TRBD2 aligns across 11 bases. The sequencing sample was made of peripheral blood. The sequence was collected from a woman aged 30 to 39 with active or convalescent COVID-19. The chain's CDR3 is CASSPSGGSYEQYF. CDR3 coding DNA: TGTGCCAGTAGTCCTAGCGGGGGGAGTTACGAGCAGTACTTC.